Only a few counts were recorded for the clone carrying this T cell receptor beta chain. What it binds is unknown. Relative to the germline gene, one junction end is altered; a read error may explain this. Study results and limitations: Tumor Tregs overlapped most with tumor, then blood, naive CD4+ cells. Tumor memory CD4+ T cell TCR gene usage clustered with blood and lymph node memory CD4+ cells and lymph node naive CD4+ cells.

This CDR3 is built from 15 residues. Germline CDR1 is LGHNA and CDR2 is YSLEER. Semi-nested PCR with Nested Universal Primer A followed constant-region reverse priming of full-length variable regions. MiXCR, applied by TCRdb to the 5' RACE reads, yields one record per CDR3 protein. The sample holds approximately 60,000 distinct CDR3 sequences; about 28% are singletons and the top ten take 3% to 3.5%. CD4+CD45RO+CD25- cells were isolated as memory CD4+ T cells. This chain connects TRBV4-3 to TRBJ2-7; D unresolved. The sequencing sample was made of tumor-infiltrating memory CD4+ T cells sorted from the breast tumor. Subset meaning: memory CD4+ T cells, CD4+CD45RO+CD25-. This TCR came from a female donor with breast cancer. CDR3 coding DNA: TGCGCCAGCAACCAAGAACAGCTAGGTACCTACGAGCAGTACTTC. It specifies CASNQEQLGTYEQYF.